One TCR beta chain is described in this entry. Its antigen remains unidentified. Vbeta (60) and Jbeta (13) primers were used in the PCR. Libraries were prepared by immunoSEQ multiplex PCR; TCRdb keeps only in-frame clonotypes and omits some of them. This table has 150,000 or so clones, 79% appearing once. The sample is drawn from a study of cytomegalovirus exposure and HLA in healthy donors. Overall study results and limits: Earlier findings revealed that most TCR beta V segments proved productive either about 90% or about 30% of the time. In a later analysis, TCR beta V- and J-gene trimming was associated with a missense DCLRE1C variant.

Germline CDR1 SGDLS, CDR2 YYNGEE. Trimming took 3 bases from V and 0 from J, leaving 12 bases between them. The CDR3 is 15 residues long. Input material: PBMCs. This sequence was found in a man aged 30 to 45 in good health and CMV-seropositive. This chain uses TRBV9 with TRBJ1-1; D might be TRBD1 (6 bases). CDR3 bases: TGTGCCAGCAGCGAGGGGGGGGGTCTGAACACTGAAGCTTTCTTT. Translation: CASSEGGGLNTEAFF. The variable domain in full, with the rest retrieved from reference TRBV9 and TRBJ1-1, is DSGVTQTPKHLITATGQRVTLRCSPRSGDLSVYWYQQSLDQGLQFLIQYYNGEERAKGNILERFSAQQFPDLHSELNLSSLELGDSALYFCASSEGGGLNTEAFFGQGTRLTVV.